These T cell receptor beta chains were read from a single sample in a study of cytotoxic CD8 clonotypes in ibrutinib-treated CLL. The protocol was immunoSEQ multiplex PCR, while the TCRdb copy is restricted to in-frame clones and leaves out a portion. This table has 110,000 to 150,000 clones, 76% appearing once. Specimen: PBMCs, collected after 24 months of ibrutinib treatment. These receptors all come from a human donor with chronic lymphocytic leukemia. The CDR3 runs from the conserved cysteine through the conserved F or W. The D gene is left open where the match is weak. Clone size, where shown, is once, few, many, or a class for clones that have expanded.

TRBV27	TRBD2	TRBJ2-5	once	17	TGTGCCAGCAGTTTGTTGGGAGCGGGGGCCCCCTTAGAGACCCAGTACTTC	CASSLLGAGAPLETQYF
TRBV25-1	TRBD2	TRBJ2-3	-	17	TGTGCCAGCAGTGAATTATTGGGACTAGCGGGGACAGATACGCAGTATTTT	CASSELLGLAGTDTQYF
TRBV28	-	TRBJ2-3	-	12	TGTGCCAGCAGTTTTCCCACAGATACGCAGTATTTT	CASSFPTDTQYF
TRBV10-3	-	TRBJ2-3	-	11	TGTGCCATGGGGGTCACAGATACGCAGTATTTT	CAMGVTDTQYF
TRBV6-5	TRBD1	TRBJ2-3	-	16	TGTGCCAGCAGTTACGCCCGGTCAGGGGGCGACGATACGCAGTATTTT	CASSYARSGGDDTQYF
TRBV5-1	TRBD2	TRBJ2-7	-	14	TGCGCCAGCAGCTTGTCCGGGAGGGGTTACGAGCAGTACTTC	CASSLSGRGYEQYF
TRBV28	-	TRBJ1-6	medium-sized	14	TGTGCCAGCAGTTTTGGGTCCGGGGCTGGGCCCCTCCACTTT	CASSFGSGAGPLHF
TRBV5-1	TRBD1	TRBJ2-6	-	17	TGCGCCAGCAGCCCCGGGACAGGGACACCCGGGGCCAACGTCCTGACTTTC	CASSPGTGTPGANVLTF
TRBV28	-	TRBJ2-7	-	13	TGTGCCAGCAGCAGGCCGGAGGGAGGCGAGCAGTACTTC	CASSRPEGGEQYF
TRBV14	-	TRBJ2-7	few	13	TGTGCCAGCAGTTACGCGTCCGGGCACGAGCAGTACTTC	CASSYASGHEQYF
TRBV6-5	-	TRBJ1-5	few	13	TGTGCCAGCTCCCGGGGCCCCAATCAGCCCCAGCATTTT	CASSRGPNQPQHF
TRBV4-2	-	TRBJ1-1	few	12	TGTGCCAGCAGCCACTGGGGGTCTGAAGCTTTCTTT	CASSHWGSEAFF
TRBV28	-	TRBJ2-7	-	12	TGTGCCAGCAGCACCTTGGGGGGCCTGCAGTACTTC	CASSTLGGLQYF
TRBV4-2	-	TRBJ1-5	-	15	TGTGCCAGCAGCCAAGATTGGGTCGGCAATCAGCCCCAGCATTTT	CASSQDWVGNQPQHF
TRBV5-5	TRBD1	TRBJ1-2	-	14	TGTGCCAGCACCCCGGGACCAGGGGGCTATGGCTACACCTTC	CASTPGPGGYGYTF
TRBV7-9	TRBD1	TRBJ2-5	once	14	TGTGCCAGCAGCTTAGCCGGGACAGGGGAGACCCAGTACTTC	CASSLAGTGETQYF